The clone carrying this T cell receptor beta chain has just a few counts. The antigen is not known. The entry originates in a study of tumour-infiltrating T cells in Burkitt lymphoma. As for the study in general: This cohort included all epidemiological subtypes of Burkitt lymphoma. Productive clonality predicted overall and progression-free survival. Regarding the study as a whole: Public clonotypes, several, appeared across numerous Burkitt lymphoma patients.

The protocol was immunoSEQ multiplex PCR, while the TCRdb copy is restricted to in-frame clones and leaves out a portion. The sample lists 1,300 to 1,500 clones; around 11% were seen once. Germline CDR1 SEHNR, CDR2 FQNEAQ (reference sequence). The CDR3 extends over 15 amino acids. V was trimmed by 0 bases and J by 2 bases, leaving 8 bases between them. This receptor was taken from a human donor with Burkitt lymphoma. V usage is TRBV7-9 and J usage is TRBJ2-1, with D tentatively TRBD2 (5 bases). The sample comprised tumor tissue. The CDR3 spells CASSLARVTYNEQFF. CDR3 nucleotide sequence: TGTGCCAGCAGCTTAGCGAGGGTTACCTACAATGAGCAGTTCTTC.